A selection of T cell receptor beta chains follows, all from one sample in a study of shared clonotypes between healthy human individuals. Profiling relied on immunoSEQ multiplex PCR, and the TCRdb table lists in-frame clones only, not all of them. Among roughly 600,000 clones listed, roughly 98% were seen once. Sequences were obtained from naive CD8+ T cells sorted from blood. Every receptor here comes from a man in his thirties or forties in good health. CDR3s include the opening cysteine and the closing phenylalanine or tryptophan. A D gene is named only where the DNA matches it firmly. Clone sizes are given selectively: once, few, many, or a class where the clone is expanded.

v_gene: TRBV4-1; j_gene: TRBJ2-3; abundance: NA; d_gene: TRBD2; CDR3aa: CASSQEWAGGATDTQYF; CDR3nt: TGCGCCAGCAGCCAAGAATGGGCGGGAGGGGCGACAGATACGCAGTATTTT
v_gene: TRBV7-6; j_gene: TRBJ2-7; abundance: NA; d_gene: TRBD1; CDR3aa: CASSWGQTYEQYF; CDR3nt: TGTGCCAGCAGCTGGGGACAGACCTACGAGCAGTACTTC
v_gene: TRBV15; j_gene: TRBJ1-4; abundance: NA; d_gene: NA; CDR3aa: CATSREPGLTNEKLFF; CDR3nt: TGTGCCACCAGCAGAGAACCAGGGTTAACTAATGAAAAACTGTTTTTT
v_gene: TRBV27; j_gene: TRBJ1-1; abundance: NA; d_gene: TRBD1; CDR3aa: CASSSGTASTEAFF; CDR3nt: TGTGCCAGCAGTTCCGGGACAGCTAGCACTGAAGCTTTCTTT
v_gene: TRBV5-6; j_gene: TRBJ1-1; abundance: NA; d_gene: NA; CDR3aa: CASSLWGGGTEAFF; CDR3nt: TGTGCCAGCAGCTTGTGGGGCGGAGGCACTGAAGCTTTCTTT
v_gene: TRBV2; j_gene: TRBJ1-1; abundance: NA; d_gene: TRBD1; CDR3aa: CASSEDRGSTEAFF; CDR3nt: TGTGCCAGCAGTGAGGACAGGGGGAGCACTGAAGCTTTCTTT
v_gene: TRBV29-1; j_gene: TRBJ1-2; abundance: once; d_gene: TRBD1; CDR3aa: CSVLPARQGALTYGYTF; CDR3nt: TGCAGCGTACTGCCGGCCAGACAGGGGGCGCTGACCTATGGCTACACCTTC
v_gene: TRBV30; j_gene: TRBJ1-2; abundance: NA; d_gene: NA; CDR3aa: CAWSLDRRDYGYTF; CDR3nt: TGTGCCTGGAGCCTGGACAGAAGGGACTATGGCTACACCTTC
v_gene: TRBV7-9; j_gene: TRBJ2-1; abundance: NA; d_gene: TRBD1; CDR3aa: CASSRPPDRALYNEQFF; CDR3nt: TGTGCCAGCAGCCGCCCGCCGGACAGGGCGTTATACAATGAGCAGTTCTTC
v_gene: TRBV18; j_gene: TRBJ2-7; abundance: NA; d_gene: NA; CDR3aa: CASSPPDAYEQYF; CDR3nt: TGTGCCAGCTCACCACCAGACGCCTACGAGCAGTACTTC
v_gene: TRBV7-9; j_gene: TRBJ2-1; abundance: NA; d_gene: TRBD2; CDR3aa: CASSLVEAVAGGYNEQFF; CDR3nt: TGTGCCAGCAGCTTAGTGGAGGCAGTAGCGGGAGGTTACAATGAGCAGTTCTTC
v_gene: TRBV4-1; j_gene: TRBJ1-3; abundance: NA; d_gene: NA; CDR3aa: CASSQEAEENTIYF; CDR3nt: TGCGCCAGCAGCCAAGAGGCAGAAGAAAACACCATATATTTT
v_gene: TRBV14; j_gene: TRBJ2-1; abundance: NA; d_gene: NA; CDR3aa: CASSQLRISPYNEQFF; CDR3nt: TGTGCCAGCAGCCAATTGCGCATTTCCCCTTACAATGAGCAGTTCTTC
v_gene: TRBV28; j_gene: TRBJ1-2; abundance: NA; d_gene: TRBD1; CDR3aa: CASSPTGSFANYGYTF; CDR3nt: TGTGCCAGCAGTCCGACAGGGTCCTTTGCTAACTATGGCTACACCTTC
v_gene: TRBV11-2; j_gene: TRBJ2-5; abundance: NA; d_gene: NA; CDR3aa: CASSHPYQETQYF; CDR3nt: TGTGCCAGCAGCCACCCATACCAAGAGACCCAGTACTTC
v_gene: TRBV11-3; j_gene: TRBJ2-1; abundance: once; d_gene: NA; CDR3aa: CASSLGGRGEQFF; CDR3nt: TGTGCCAGCAGCTTAGGGGGACGCGGTGAGCAGTTCTTC
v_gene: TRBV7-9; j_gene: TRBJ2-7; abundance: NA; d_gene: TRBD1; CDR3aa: CASSITPTGSSYEQYF; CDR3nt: TGTGCCAGCAGCATTACCCCGACAGGGAGCTCCTACGAGCAGTACTTC
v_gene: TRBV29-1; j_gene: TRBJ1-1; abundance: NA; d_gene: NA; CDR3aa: CSGRQTTNTEAFF; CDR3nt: TGCAGCGGCAGACAGACTACCAACACTGAAGCTTTCTTT
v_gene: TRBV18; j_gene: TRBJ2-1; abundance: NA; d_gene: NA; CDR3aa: CASSPGSGFEQFF; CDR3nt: TGTGCCAGCTCACCGGGATCAGGGTTTGAGCAGTTCTTC
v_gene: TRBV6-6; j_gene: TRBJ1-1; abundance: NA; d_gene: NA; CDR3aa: CAIREPRNTEAFF; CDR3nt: TGTGCCATCCGGGAGCCGAGGAACACTGAAGCTTTCTTT
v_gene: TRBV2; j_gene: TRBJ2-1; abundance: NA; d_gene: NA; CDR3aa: CASRSSVEDGYNEQFF; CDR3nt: TGTGCCAGCAGGTCGTCGGTGGAGGACGGGTACAATGAGCAGTTCTTC
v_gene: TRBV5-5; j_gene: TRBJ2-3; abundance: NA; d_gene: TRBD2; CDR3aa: CASSGGTSGALVADTQYF; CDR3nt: TGTGCCAGCAGCGGCGGGACTAGCGGTGCTTTGGTCGCAGATACGCAGTATTTT
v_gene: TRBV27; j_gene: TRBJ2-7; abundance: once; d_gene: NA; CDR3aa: CASSSVNSYEQYF; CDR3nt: TGTGCCAGCAGTTCCGTGAATTCCTACGAGCAGTACTTC
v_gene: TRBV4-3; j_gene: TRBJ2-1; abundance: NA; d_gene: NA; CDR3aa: CASSQDPGLGGYEQFF; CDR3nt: TGCGCCAGCAGCCAAGATCCGGGTCTAGGAGGCTATGAGCAGTTCTTC
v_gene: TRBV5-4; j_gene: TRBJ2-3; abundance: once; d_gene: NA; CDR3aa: CASSLKSSRALYTQYF; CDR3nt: TGTGCCAGCAGCTTGAAGTCTAGCCGAGCCCTCTATACGCAGTATTTT
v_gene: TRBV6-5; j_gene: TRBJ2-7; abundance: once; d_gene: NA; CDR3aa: CASTTKVGRSYEQYF; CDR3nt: TGTGCCAGCACCACCAAGGTCGGCAGGTCTTACGAGCAGTACTTC
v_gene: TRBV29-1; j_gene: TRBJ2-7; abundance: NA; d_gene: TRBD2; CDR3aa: CSVDSAGGPYEQYF; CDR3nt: TGCAGCGTTGATTCGGCGGGAGGGCCCTACGAGCAGTACTTC
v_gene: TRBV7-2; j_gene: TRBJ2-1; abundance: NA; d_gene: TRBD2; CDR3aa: CASSREVPPDEQFF; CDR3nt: TGTGCCAGCAGTCGGGAGGTGCCGCCGGATGAGCAGTTCTTC
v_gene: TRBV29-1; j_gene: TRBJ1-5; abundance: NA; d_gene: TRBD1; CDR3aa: CSVRTLGTVESWGNQPQHF; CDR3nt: TGCAGCGTTCGAACTCTCGGGACAGTAGAGAGCTGGGGCAATCAGCCCCAGCATTTT
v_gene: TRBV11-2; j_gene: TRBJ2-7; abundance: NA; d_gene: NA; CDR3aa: CASSLIFGNGGMVGYEQYF; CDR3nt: TGTGCCAGCAGCTTAATCTTTGGAAATGGGGGTATGGTCGGGTACGAGCAGTACTTC
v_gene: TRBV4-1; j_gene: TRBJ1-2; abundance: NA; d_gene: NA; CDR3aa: CASSQRPEEAYGYTF; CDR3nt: TGCGCCAGCAGCCAGAGACCTGAGGAGGCCTATGGCTACACCTTC
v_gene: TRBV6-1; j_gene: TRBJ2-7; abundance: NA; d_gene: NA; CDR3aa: CASSDAPPYEQYF; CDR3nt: TGTGCCAGCAGTGACGCACCCCCCTACGAGCAGTACTTC
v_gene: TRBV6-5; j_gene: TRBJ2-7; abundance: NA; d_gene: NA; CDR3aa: CASRDSYEQYF; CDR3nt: TGTGCCAGCAGAGACAGCTACGAGCAGTACTTC
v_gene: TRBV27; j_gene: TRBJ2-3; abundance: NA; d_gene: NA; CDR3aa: CASSPKRGGGDTQYF; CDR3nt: TGTGCCAGCAGTCCCAAGAGGGGCGGAGGAGATACGCAGTATTTT
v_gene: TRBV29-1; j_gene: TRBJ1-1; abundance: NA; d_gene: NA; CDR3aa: CSVESGTTEAFF; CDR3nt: TGCAGCGTTGAGTCCGGGACTACTGAAGCTTTCTTT
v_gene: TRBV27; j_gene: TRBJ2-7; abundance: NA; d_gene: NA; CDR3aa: CASSRNSDPYEQYF; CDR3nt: TGTGCCAGCAGCCGTAATAGCGACCCCTACGAGCAGTACTTC
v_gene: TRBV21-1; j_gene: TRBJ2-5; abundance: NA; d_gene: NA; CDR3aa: CASSKGLAGVETQYF; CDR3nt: TGTGCCAGCAGCAAAGGACTAGCGGGAGTAGAGACCCAGTACTTC
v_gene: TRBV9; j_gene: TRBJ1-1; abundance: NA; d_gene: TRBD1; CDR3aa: CASSPSGGREEAFF; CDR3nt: TGTGCCAGCAGCCCCTCAGGGGGGAGAGAGGAAGCTTTCTTT
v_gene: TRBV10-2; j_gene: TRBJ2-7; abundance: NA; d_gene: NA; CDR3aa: CASREGSSYEQYF; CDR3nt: TGCGCCAGCAGAGAAGGCAGCTCCTACGAGCAGTACTTC